This T cell receptor (beta chain) came from a study of radiation and T cells in renal cell carcinoma. Assay used: immunoSEQ multiplex PCR; TCRdb lists only in-frame clones, some missing. The top ten hold roughly 37% of the sample, which has more than 15,000 clones, 50% seen once. This sample's treatment: 15 Gy SBRT to primary tumor, nephrectomy 4 weeks later. The length of the CDR3 is 13 residues. V shed 5 bases, J shed 6 bases, and the junction held 7 bases outside the gene matches. CDR1 is SQVTM, CDR2 ANQGSEA, per germline. This rearrangement joins TRBV29-1 to TRBJ2-7; 10 bases are shared with TRBD1. This clonotype was obtained from a woman aged 55-70 years with renal cell carcinoma. The source material was tumor tissue, sampled from a patient whose treatment included radiotherapy and nephrectomy. The chain's CDR3 is CSVHRQGAREQYF. The CDR3 nucleotides read TGCAGCGTTCATCGACAGGGGGCGCGCGAGCAGTACTTC.